What follows are 31 T cell receptor beta chains derived from one specimen sequenced in a study of monozygotic twins with inflammatory bowel disease. TCRdb reprocessed the 5' RACE reads and stores each CDR3 protein as one record, lacking DNA. This table holds roughly 150,000 distinct CDR3 sequences. What was sequenced was blood. The receptors derive from a human donor with ulcerative colitis or Crohn's disease, or a healthy co-twin of an affected twin (not recorded which).

The chain combines TRBV7-9 with TRBJ2-1; TCRdb calls TRBD2, which cannot be checked without DNA. CDR3 length equals 17 residues. The germline V gene encodes CDR1 SEHNR and CDR2 FQNEAQ (reference sequence). The CDR3 protein is CASSPMGGRASYNEQFF.

The chain's CDR3 is CASSVGLLSSYEQYF. The chain carries TRBV9 and TRBJ2-7. Germline CDR1 reads SGDLS; CDR2 reads YYNGEE. The CDR3 consists of 15 residues.

The chain couples TRBV5-1 to TRBJ2-7. The CDR3 totals 14 residues. The germline V gene encodes CDR1 SGHRS and CDR2 YFSETQ. CDR3 loop: CASSSKPRVFEQYF.

This chain links TRBV5-1 with TRBJ1-4; TCRdb outputs TRBD1, but without DNA this stays unchecked. This CDR3 comprises 15 residues. Germline V gene data show CDR1 as SGHRS and CDR2 as YFSETQ. CDR3: CASSDPRGTAEKLFF.

The chain couples TRBV6-1 to TRBJ1-6; TCRdb selects TRBD1, and the lack of DNA leaves this call unchecked. The CDR3 runs 15 residues. Per the germline V gene, CDR1 is MNHNS and CDR2 is SASEGT. CDR3 loop: CASSRQGAKSSPLHF.

The chain joins TRBV7-8 to TRBJ2-2. CDR1 and CDR2 from the germline V gene are SGHVS and FQNEAQ. The CDR3 sequence is 14 residues long. The CDR3 is CASSSSENTGELFF.

The chain has TRBV18 and TRBJ2-1; no DNA is available, so the TRBD1 call from TCRdb remains unchecked. The CDR3 length is 16 residues. CDR1 is KGHSH and CDR2 is LQKENI in the germline V gene. CDR3: CASSPPQRSPYNEQFF.

The chain combines TRBV19 with TRBJ2-1; TCRdb selects TRBD2, and the lack of DNA leaves this call unchecked. The germline CDR1 and CDR2 sequences are LNHDA and SQIVND (reference sequence). This CDR3 has 17 amino acids. CDR3 loop: CASSRPGGLAGVNEQFF.

V usage is TRBV7-6 and J usage is TRBJ1-1; checking the TCRdb D call of TRBD1 is not possible without DNA. The CDR3 runs 15 residues. Germline V gives CDR1 SGHVS, CDR2 FNYEAQ. CDR3 region: CASSLTPDRHTEAFF.

The V call is TRBV9, the J call TRBJ2-1; TCRdb's D call, TRBD1, is unchecked because there is no DNA. The CDR3 is 16 amino acids. Germline loops: CDR1 SGDLS, CDR2 YYNGEE. This CDR3 reads CASSVDPRGKNNEQFF.

V gene TRBV27 combines with J gene TRBJ1-1. This CDR3 has 14 residues. CDR1 is MNHEY, CDR2 SMNVEV, per germline (reference sequence). CDR3 sequence: CASSLLAGSTEAFF.

The chain carries TRBV15 and TRBJ1-5. Per the germline V gene, CDR1 is LNHNV and CDR2 is YYDKDF (reference sequence). The CDR3 covers 14 residues. The chain's CDR3 is CATSSPTGYQPQHF.

The J gene is TRBJ1-5, the V gene TRBV5-1; as DNA is missing, the TRBD1 call by TCRdb cannot be tested. This CDR3 comprises 15 residues. Germline V gives CDR1 SGHRS, CDR2 YFSETQ. CDR3 sequence reads: CASSPRTGSSQPQHF.

The CDR3 region is CASSQAQGEQFF. The rearrangement uses TRBV18 and TRBJ2-1; the D gene TCRdb calls, TRBD1, cannot be checked with no DNA. The CDR3 contains 12 residues. Germline CDR1 is KGHSH and CDR2 is LQKENI. The full variable domain, rest sourced from reference TRBV18 and TRBJ2-1, is NAGVMQNPRHLVRRRGQEARLRCSPMKGHSHVYWYRQLPEEGLKFMVYLQKENIIDESGMPKERFSAEFPKEGPSILRIQQVVRGDSAAYFCASSQAQGEQFFGPGTRLTVL.

The V call is TRBV7-2, the J call TRBJ2-7; the TRBD1 assignment by TCRdb is unverifiable without DNA. Germline CDR1 SGHTA, CDR2 FQGNSA. The CDR3 consists of 16 residues. Here the CDR3 reads CASSPAPDRSPYEQYF.

This CDR3 is CASSFSGLNTEAFF. The chain links TRBV12-3 or TRBV12-4 to TRBJ1-1. The CDR3 consists of 14 residues.

This rearrangement joins TRBV7-9 to TRBJ1-1. Germline lookup yields CDR1 SEHNR and CDR2 FQNEAQ (reference sequence). The CDR3 length is 16 residues. CDR3: CASSLMGTAMNTEAFF.

The J gene is TRBJ1-2, the V gene TRBV5-1. This CDR3 region has 15 residues. The germline CDR1 and CDR2 sequences are SGHRS and YFSETQ. This chain's CDR3 is CASSPIGGPNYGYTF.

This rearrangement joins TRBV6-4 to TRBJ1-1. The germline CDR1 and CDR2 sequences are MRHNA and SNTAGT. This CDR3 is built from 15 residues. CDR3 region: CASRPDGLMNTEAFF.

V and J are TRBV30 and TRBJ2-1; TCRdb's D gene call, TRBD2, goes unchecked for lack of DNA. Germline CDR1 GTSNPN, CDR2 SVGIG (reference sequence). The CDR3 is 13 residues long. The chain's CDR3 is CAWTGTSFYEQFF. Full variable domain (missing parts from reference TRBV30 and TRBJ2-1): SQTIHQWPATLVQPVGSPLSLECTVEGTSNPNLYWYRQAAGRGLQLLFYSVGIGQISSEVPQNLSASRPQDRQFILSSKKLLLSDSGFYLCAWTGTSFYEQFFGPGTRLTVL.

This CDR3 is CASSQTRGGNTEAFF. V gene TRBV18 combines with J gene TRBJ1-1; lacking DNA, the TRBD1 call made by TCRdb goes unchecked. Germline values: CDR1 KGHSH, CDR2 LQKENI. The CDR3 is 15 residues long.

V and J are TRBV4-2 and TRBJ2-7; the D call from TCRdb, TRBD1, cannot be confirmed without DNA. The CDR3 consists of 16 residues. From germline, CDR1 is LGHNA and CDR2 YNFKEQ. CDR3 region: CASSQVFGDPTYEQYF.

The chain combines TRBV7-3 with TRBJ2-1. The CDR3 totals 14 residues. The germline CDR1 and CDR2 sequences are SGHTA and FQGTGA. The chain's CDR3 is CASSLSGVNNEQFF.

The rearrangement joins TRBV28 to TRBJ1-2; lacking DNA, the TRBD1 call made by TCRdb goes unchecked. CDR3 length equals 13 residues. Germline-derived CDR1 and CDR2 are MDHEN and SYDVKM. The CDR3 sequence is CASSRDSQRGYTF.

This sequence joins TRBV29-1 and TRBJ2-3. The CDR3 is 16 amino acids. The germline V gene encodes CDR1 SQVTM and CDR2 ANQGSEA. CDR3 region: CSVERDWSVSTDTQYF.

The V call is TRBV6-5, the J call TRBJ2-1; TCRdb outputs TRBD1, but without DNA this stays unchecked. Looked up from germline, CDR1 is MNHEY and CDR2 is SVGAGI. The CDR3 loop spans 14 amino acids. CDR3 amino acids: CASSYRDRQNEQFF.

J is TRBJ1-2 and V is TRBV6-1. The CDR3 runs 14 residues. Germline CDR1 reads MNHNS; CDR2 reads SASEGT. The CDR3 sequence is CASSEVRAQSGYTF.

The chain combines TRBV9 with TRBJ1-1; TCRdb names TRBD1, which stays unverified in the absence of DNA. Germline V gene lookup returns CDR1 SGDLS and CDR2 YYNGEE. The CDR3 is made up of 13 amino acids. Here the CDR3 reads CASSVAGGLKAFF.

The genes are TRBV29-1 and TRBJ1-1; TCRdb calls TRBD1, which cannot be checked without DNA. The germline CDR1 and CDR2 sequences are SQVTM and ANQGSEA. This CDR3 spans 11 amino acids. The CDR3 reads CSVHMGTEAFF.

The chain carries TRBV12-3 or TRBV12-4 and TRBJ2-7; with no DNA, the TCRdb D assignment of TRBD2 cannot be verified. The CDR3 covers 13 residues. CDR3 in amino acids: CASSHGPDYEQYF.

This chain connects TRBV4-3 to TRBJ2-1; with no DNA, the TCRdb D assignment of TRBD1 cannot be verified. Germline CDR1 and CDR2: LGHNA and YSLEER. This CDR3 is 15 amino acids long. The CDR3: CASSQDRDRVFGQFF.